This T cell receptor beta chain is from a study of graft-versus-host responses after intestinal transplantation. Study-wide points: Early post-transplant HvG declines were associated with peak circulating GvH clone levels. Subjects displaying graft-donor T cell macrochimerism possessed elevated graft-versus-host to host-versus-graft clonal ratios inside allografts.

In regard to this clone: Its target is unknown.

This CDR3 comprises 12 residues. Germline CDR1 is MNHEY and CDR2 is SMNVEV (reference sequence). V was clipped by 6 bases and J by 3 bases; unmatched bases: 1. Generated by immunoSEQ multiplex PCR, the TCRdb table keeps only in-frame clones and is missing some. The sample lists 90,000 to 150,000 clones; roughly 95% were seen once. The chain couples TRBV27 to TRBJ2-7; 8 bases align to TRBD2. The sequenced sample was unstimulated CD8+ T cells sorted from spleen or lymph node cells, obtained before intestinal transplant. This clonotype was sampled from a human donor who received an intestinal transplant. CDR3 in amino acids: CASRAGVYEQYF. CDR3 DNA: TGTGCCAGCAGAGCGGGAGTCTACGAGCAGTACTTC.